This is a list of T cell receptor beta chains from one sample in a study of cytomegalovirus exposure and HLA in healthy donors. Sequencing was performed with immunoSEQ multiplex PCR; in TCRdb, only in-frame clones are kept and a portion is missing. The repertoire consists of nearly 300,000 clones, with about nine tenths occurring once and the leading ten covering approximately 4.3%. The specimen was PBMCs. The receptors come from a man aged 35-49 years in good health and CMV-seropositive. Both conserved end residues are part of each CDR3. D genes are given only for firm matches. Size values are once, few and many counts, or a class for expanded clones, and some rows have none.

D	V	size	J	CDR3	DNA
TRBD2	TRBV6-5	-	TRBJ2-1	CASRRLAGGRNEQFF	TGTGCCAGCAGGCGACTAGCGGGAGGGCGCAATGAGCAGTTCTTC
TRBD1	TRBV7-3	once	TRBJ2-2	CASRRTGGNTGELFF	TGTGCCAGCAGACGGACAGGGGGCAACACCGGGGAGCTGTTTTTT
-	TRBV5-4	-	TRBJ1-1	CASSLKGFFTEAFF	TGTGCCAGCAGCTTGAAGGGGTTCTTCACTGAAGCTTTCTTT
-	TRBV5-4	once	TRBJ2-7	CASSLPGSSYEQYF	TGTGCCAGCAGCTTGCCGGGTTCCTCCTACGAGCAGTACTTC
-	TRBV30	-	TRBJ1-1	CAWRGHLRGRNTEAFF	TGTGCCTGGAGGGGACACTTGAGGGGCAGGAACACTGAAGCTTTCTTT
-	TRBV5-1	-	TRBJ1-2	CASSFGDEAWTVIGYGYTF	TGCGCCAGCAGCTTCGGTGATGAGGCCTGGACAGTCATCGGCTATGGCTACACCTTC
TRBD2	TRBV28	-	TRBJ2-5	CASSKPRAGGETQYF	TGTGCCAGCAGTAAGCCTCGGGCGGGGGGAGAGACCCAGTACTTC
TRBD1	TRBV7-9	-	TRBJ2-2	CASSDPTGGVTGELFF	TGTGCCAGCAGCGACCCCACAGGGGGTGTCACCGGGGAGCTGTTTTTT
TRBD2	TRBV5-1	-	TRBJ2-1	CASSRSGRVSYNEQFF	TGCGCCAGCAGTCGCAGCGGGAGGGTCTCCTACAATGAGCAGTTCTTC
TRBD2	TRBV30	once	TRBJ2-3	CAWFTGRQSTDTQYF	TGTGCCTGGTTCACCGGGAGGCAGAGCACAGATACGCAGTATTTT
TRBD1	TRBV7-9	-	TRBJ2-2	CASSLNDRVGTGELFF	TGTGCCAGCAGCTTAAACGACAGGGTAGGCACCGGGGAGCTGTTTTTT
TRBD1	TRBV6-1	-	TRBJ2-2	CASGQELNTGELFF	TGTGCCAGCGGACAGGAGCTCAACACCGGGGAGCTGTTTTTT
TRBD1	TRBV6-6	-	TRBJ1-2	CASRNLSRGRRSGYTF	TGTGCCAGCAGAAACCTGTCCAGGGGGCGCCGGAGTGGCTACACCTTC
-	TRBV27	-	TRBJ2-7	CASNGPRGGPYEQYF	TGTGCCAGCAATGGTCCCCGAGGGGGACCCTACGAGCAGTACTTC
TRBD1	TRBV28	once	TRBJ2-7	CASSSSYRDRGVSYEQYF	TGTGCCAGCAGTTCCTCCTACCGGGACAGGGGAGTTTCCTACGAGCAGTACTTC
TRBD2	TRBV7-2	-	TRBJ2-7	CASSPGLAGPGDEQYF	TGTGCCAGCAGTCCGGGACTAGCGGGCCCTGGGGACGAGCAGTACTTC
TRBD2	TRBV5-1	-	TRBJ2-1	CASSQGLAVPHNEQFF	TGCGCCAGCAGCCAAGGACTAGCGGTGCCTCACAATGAGCAGTTCTTC
-	TRBV6-5	-	TRBJ1-5	CASSETNGGGPQHF	TGTGCCAGCAGTGAAACAAACGGGGGAGGACCCCAGCATTTT
TRBD1	TRBV7-9	-	TRBJ2-7	CASSPAGTGTYEQYF	TGTGCCAGCAGCCCTGCCGGGACAGGGACGTACGAGCAGTACTTC
TRBD2	TRBV19	-	TRBJ2-1	CASSIELAGSYNEQFF	TGTGCCAGTAGTATAGAACTAGCGGGAAGCTACAATGAGCAGTTCTTC
-	TRBV9	-	TRBJ1-5	CASSVNSASNQPQHF	TGTGCCAGCAGCGTAAATAGCGCGAGCAATCAGCCCCAGCATTTT
TRBD2	TRBV19	once	TRBJ2-1	CASSTRLAGGPGEQFF	TGTGCCAGTAGTACCCGACTAGCGGGAGGGCCTGGTGAGCAGTTCTTC
-	TRBV7-3	-	TRBJ1-1	CASSLTTGLVTEAFF	TGTGCCAGCAGCTTAACTACAGGGCTAGTCACTGAAGCTTTCTTT
TRBD1	TRBV27	-	TRBJ2-7	CASSATGTGRMQYF	TGTGCCAGCAGTGCAACCGGGACAGGGAGGATGCAGTACTTC
-	TRBV7-2	-	TRBJ2-2	CASSLVGGNTGELFF	TGTGCCAGCAGCTTGGTCGGCGGGAACACCGGGGAGCTGTTTTTT
-	TRBV30	once	TRBJ1-3	CAWTSSRYNTIYF	TGTGCCTGGACCTCGTCTCGGTATAACACCATATATTTT
TRBD1	TRBV6-6	-	TRBJ2-1	CASSYSVGGSEQFF	TGTGCCAGCAGTTACTCGGTAGGGGGCAGTGAGCAGTTCTTC
-	TRBV14	-	TRBJ2-7	CASSQAPSYRFDEQYF	TGTGCCAGCAGCCAAGCCCCTTCATACAGGTTCGACGAGCAGTACTTC
-	TRBV6-4	-	TRBJ2-7	CASSVRGLPPYEQYF	TGTGCCAGCAGTGTTCGTGGACTACCACCCTACGAGCAGTACTTC
TRBD2	TRBV10-3	-	TRBJ2-7	CAIRGGEDEQYF	TGTGCCATCAGGGGGGGGGAGGACGAGCAGTACTTC
-	TRBV28	-	TRBJ2-1	CASSFWGTRDNEQFF	TGTGCCAGCAGTTTTTGGGGGACAAGAGACAATGAGCAGTTCTTC
TRBD2	TRBV10-2	-	TRBJ2-1	CASSQREVLNEQFF	TGCGCCAGCAGCCAGCGGGAGGTTCTCAATGAGCAGTTCTTC
TRBD2	TRBV12-5	-	TRBJ2-3	CASARTSGSTDTQYF	TGTGCTAGTGCCCGGACTAGCGGGAGCACAGATACGCAGTATTTT
-	TRBV6-6	-	TRBJ1-6	CASNPLPGNSPLHF	TGTGCCAGCAACCCACTGCCCGGGAATTCACCCCTCCACTTT
TRBD2	TRBV4-1	-	TRBJ2-7	CASSAREGYYEQYF	TGCGCCAGCAGCGCCAGGGAGGGATACTACGAGCAGTACTTC
-	TRBV28	-	TRBJ1-1	CASSLHGKANTEAFF	TGTGCCAGCAGTCTCCACGGGAAGGCGAACACTGAAGCTTTCTTT
-	TRBV6-1	-	TRBJ2-6	CASSEGQPGANVLTF	TGTGCCAGCAGCGAAGGACAGCCTGGGGCCAACGTCCTGACTTTC
-	TRBV20-1	-	TRBJ2-7	CSARATDEQYF	TGCAGTGCTAGAGCGACAGACGAGCAGTACTTC
-	TRBV21-1	-	TRBJ2-7	CASSKVSSGSSYEQYF	TGTGCCAGCAGCAAAGTTTCTAGCGGGAGCTCCTACGAGCAGTACTTC
TRBD2	TRBV5-4	-	TRBJ2-5	CASSSSGGLAEETQYF	TGTGCCAGCAGCTCCTCTGGTGGACTAGCGGAAGAGACCCAGTACTTC
-	TRBV5-4	-	TRBJ2-7	CASSATNSYEQYF	TGTGCCAGCAGCGCGACTAATAGCTACGAGCAGTACTTC
TRBD2	TRBV6-4	-	TRBJ2-1	CASSLTSGSYNEQFF	TGTGCCAGCAGCCTTACTAGCGGCTCCTACAATGAGCAGTTCTTC
-	TRBV27	-	TRBJ2-3	CASSLNHRYTDTQYF	TGTGCCAGCAGTTTAAATCACCGGTACACAGATACGCAGTATTTT
-	TRBV28	-	TRBJ1-1	CASSGYDRNTEAFF	TGTGCCAGCAGTGGATACGACAGGAACACTGAAGCTTTCTTT
TRBD2	TRBV4-1	-	TRBJ2-7	CASSQGAPSGYEQYF	TGCGCCAGCAGCCAAGGGGCGCCTAGCGGCTACGAGCAGTACTTC
TRBD2	TRBV6-5	-	TRBJ2-7	CASTITGGGYEQYF	TGTGCCAGCACTATAACCGGGGGGGGCTACGAGCAGTACTTC
TRBD2	TRBV30	-	TRBJ2-1	CACRLARYNEQFF	TGTGCCTGCAGACTAGCACGTTACAATGAGCAGTTCTTC
TRBD2	TRBV9	few	TRBJ2-2	CASSVTTSGYTGELFF	TGTGCCAGCAGCGTAACGACTAGCGGTTACACCGGGGAGCTGTTTTTT
TRBD2	TRBV7-9	-	TRBJ2-7	CASSLGLAGDLEQYF	TGTGCCAGCAGCCTCGGGCTAGCGGGAGATCTCGAGCAGTACTTC
TRBD2	TRBV6-5	-	TRBJ2-7	CASSWASGAYEQYF	TGTGCCAGCAGTTGGGCTAGCGGGGCCTACGAGCAGTACTTC
-	TRBV5-1	-	TRBJ2-7	CASSLTEDYEQYF	TGCGCCAGCAGCCTGACGGAGGACTACGAGCAGTACTTC
TRBD2	TRBV19	-	TRBJ2-5	CASMASGALGETQYF	TGTGCCAGTATGGCTAGCGGAGCGTTGGGAGAGACCCAGTACTTC
-	TRBV7-3	-	TRBJ2-3	CASSLGRGTADTQYF	TGTGCCAGCAGCTTAGGGCGGGGCACGGCAGATACGCAGTATTTT
TRBD1	TRBV7-2	-	TRBJ2-3	CASSSRTGGRTDTQYF	TGTGCCAGCAGCTCAAGGACAGGGGGCAGAACAGATACGCAGTATTTT
TRBD1	TRBV5-7	-	TRBJ1-1	CATQDRGTEAFF	TGTGCCACCCAGGACAGGGGCACTGAAGCTTTCTTT
TRBD1	TRBV28	-	TRBJ2-1	CASSRTGGKGGRASSYNEQFF	TGTGCCAGCAGTCGGACAGGGGGCAAGGGCGGGAGGGCCAGCTCCTACAATGAGCAGTTCTTC
TRBD2	TRBV5-1	-	TRBJ2-2	CASAGASGSPGELFF	TGCGCCAGCGCCGGGGCTAGCGGGAGCCCCGGGGAGCTGTTTTTT
-	TRBV7-3	-	TRBJ2-3	CASSSTRAQVDTQYF	TGTGCCAGCAGCTCCACCAGGGCCCAGGTAGATACGCAGTATTTT